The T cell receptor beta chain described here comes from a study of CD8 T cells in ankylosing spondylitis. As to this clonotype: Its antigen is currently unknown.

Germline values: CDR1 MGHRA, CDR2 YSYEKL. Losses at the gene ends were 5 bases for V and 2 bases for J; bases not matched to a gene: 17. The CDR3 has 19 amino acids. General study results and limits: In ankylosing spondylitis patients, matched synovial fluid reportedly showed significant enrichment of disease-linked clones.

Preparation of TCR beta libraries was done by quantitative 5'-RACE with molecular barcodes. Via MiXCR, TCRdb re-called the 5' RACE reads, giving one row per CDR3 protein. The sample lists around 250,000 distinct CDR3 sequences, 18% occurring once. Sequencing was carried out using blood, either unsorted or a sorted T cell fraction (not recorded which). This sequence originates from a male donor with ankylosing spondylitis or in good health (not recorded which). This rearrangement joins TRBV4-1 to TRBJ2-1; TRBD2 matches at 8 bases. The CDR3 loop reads CASSSERREGTRPYNEQFF. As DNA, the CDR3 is TGCGCCAGCAGCAGCGAACGGCGTGAGGGGACTAGGCCCTACAATGAGCAGTTCTTC.